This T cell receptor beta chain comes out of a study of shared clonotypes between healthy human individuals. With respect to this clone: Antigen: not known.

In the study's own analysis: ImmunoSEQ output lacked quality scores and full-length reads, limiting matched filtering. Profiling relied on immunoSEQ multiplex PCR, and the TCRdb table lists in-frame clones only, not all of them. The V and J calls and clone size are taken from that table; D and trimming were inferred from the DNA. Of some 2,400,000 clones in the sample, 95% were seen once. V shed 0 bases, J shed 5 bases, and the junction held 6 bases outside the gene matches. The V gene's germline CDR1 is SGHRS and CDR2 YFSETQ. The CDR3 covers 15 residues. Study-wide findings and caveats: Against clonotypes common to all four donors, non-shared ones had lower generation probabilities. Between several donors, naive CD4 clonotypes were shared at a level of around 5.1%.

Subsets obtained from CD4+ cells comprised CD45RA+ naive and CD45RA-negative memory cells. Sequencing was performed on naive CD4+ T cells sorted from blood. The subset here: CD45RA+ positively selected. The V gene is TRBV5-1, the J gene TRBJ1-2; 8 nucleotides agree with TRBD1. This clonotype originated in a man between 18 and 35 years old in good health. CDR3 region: CASSLGSGGPYGYTF. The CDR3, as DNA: TGCGCCAGCAGCTTGGGGTCAGGGGGCCCGTATGGCTACACCTTC. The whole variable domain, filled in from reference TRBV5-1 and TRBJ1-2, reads KAGVTQTPRYLIKTRGQQVTLSCSPISGHRSVSWYQQTPGQGLQFLFEYFSETQRNKGNFPGRFSGRQFSNSRSEMNVSTLELGDSALYLCASSLGSGGPYGYTFGSGTRLTVV.